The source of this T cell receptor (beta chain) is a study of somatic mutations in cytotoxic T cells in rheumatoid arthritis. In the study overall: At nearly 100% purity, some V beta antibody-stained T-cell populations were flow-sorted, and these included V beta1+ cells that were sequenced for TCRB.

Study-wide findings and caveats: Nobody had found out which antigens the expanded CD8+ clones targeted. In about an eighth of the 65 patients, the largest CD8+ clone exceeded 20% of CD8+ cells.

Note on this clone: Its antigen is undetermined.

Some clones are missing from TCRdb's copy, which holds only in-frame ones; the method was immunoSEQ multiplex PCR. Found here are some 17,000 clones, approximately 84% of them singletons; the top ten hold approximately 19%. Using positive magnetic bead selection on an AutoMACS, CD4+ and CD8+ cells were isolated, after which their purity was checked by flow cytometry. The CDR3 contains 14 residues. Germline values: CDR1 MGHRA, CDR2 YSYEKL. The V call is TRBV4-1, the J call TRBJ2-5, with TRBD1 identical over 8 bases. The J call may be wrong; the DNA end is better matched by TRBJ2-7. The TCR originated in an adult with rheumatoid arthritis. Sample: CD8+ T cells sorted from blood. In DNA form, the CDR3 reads TGCGCCAGCAGCCCGTACAGGGGGACCTACGAGCAGTACTTC. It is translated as CASSPYRGTYEQYF.